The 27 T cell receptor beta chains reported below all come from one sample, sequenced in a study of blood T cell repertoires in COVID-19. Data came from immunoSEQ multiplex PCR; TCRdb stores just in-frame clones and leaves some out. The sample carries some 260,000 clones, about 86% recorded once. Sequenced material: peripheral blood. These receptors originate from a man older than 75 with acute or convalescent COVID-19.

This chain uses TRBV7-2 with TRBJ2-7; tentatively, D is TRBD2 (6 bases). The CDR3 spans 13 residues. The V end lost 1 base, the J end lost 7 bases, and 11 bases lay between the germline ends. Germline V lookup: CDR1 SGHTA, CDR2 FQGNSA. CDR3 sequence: CASSLGPLAEQYF. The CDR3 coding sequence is TGTGCCAGCAGCTTAGGTCCGCTAGCGGAGCAGTACTTC. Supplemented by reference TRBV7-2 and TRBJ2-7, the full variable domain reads GAGVSQSPSNKVTEKGKDVELRCDPISGHTALYWYRQSLGQGLEFLIYFQGNSAPDKSGLPSDRFSAERTGGSVSTLTIQRTQQEDSAVYLCASSLGPLAEQYFGPGTRLTVT.

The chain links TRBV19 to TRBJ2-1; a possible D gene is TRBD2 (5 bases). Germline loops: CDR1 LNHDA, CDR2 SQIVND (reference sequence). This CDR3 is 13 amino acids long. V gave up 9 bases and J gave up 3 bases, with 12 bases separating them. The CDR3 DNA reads TGTGCCAGCCAGCGGAAAAACTACAATGAGCAGTTCTTC. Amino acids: CASQRKNYNEQFF.

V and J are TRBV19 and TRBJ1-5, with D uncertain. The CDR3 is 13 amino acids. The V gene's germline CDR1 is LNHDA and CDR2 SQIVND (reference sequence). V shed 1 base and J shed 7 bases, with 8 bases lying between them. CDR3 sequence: CASSIGRPQPQHF. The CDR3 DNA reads TGTGCCAGTAGTATAGGGAGGCCCCAGCCCCAGCATTTT.

The CDR3 DNA reads as TGTGCCAGCAGTGTGTTAACAGGGGAAGAGACCCAGTACTTC. This translates into CASSVLTGEETQYF. This rearrangement joins TRBV2 to TRBJ2-5; 7 bases agree with TRBD1. Trimming at V came to 4 bases and at J to 3 bases, leaving 5 bases not matched to a gene. Germline values: CDR1 SNHLY, CDR2 FYNNEI. CDR3 size: 14 residues.

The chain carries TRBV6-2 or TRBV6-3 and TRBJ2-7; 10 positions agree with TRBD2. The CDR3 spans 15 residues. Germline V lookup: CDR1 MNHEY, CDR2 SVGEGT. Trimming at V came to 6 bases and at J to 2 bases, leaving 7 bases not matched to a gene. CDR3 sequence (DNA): TGTGCCAGCAGCGAAGCGGGAGGGCGGGCCTACGAGCAGTACTTC. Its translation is CASSEAGGRAYEQYF.

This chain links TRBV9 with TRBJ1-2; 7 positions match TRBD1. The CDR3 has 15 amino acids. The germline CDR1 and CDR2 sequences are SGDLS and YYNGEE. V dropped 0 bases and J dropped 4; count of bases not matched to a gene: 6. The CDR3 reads CASSVGNRGGYGYTF. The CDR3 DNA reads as TGTGCCAGCAGCGTAGGGAACAGGGGCGGCTATGGCTACACCTTC.

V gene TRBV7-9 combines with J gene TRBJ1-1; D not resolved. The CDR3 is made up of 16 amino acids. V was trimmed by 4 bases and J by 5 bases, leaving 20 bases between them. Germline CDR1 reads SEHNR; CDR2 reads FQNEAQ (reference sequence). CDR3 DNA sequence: TGTGCCAGCAGCTATTCAACGGGGTACGATGGGACTGAAGCTTTCTTT. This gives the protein CASSYSTGYDGTEAFF.

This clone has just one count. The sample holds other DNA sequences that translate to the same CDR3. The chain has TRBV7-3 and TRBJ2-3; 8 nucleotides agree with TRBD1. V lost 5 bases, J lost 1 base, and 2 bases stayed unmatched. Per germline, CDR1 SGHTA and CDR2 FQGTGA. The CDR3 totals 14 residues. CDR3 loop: CASSLTGGTDTQYF. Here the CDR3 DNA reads TGTGCCAGCAGCCTGACAGGGGGCACAGATACGCAGTATTTT.

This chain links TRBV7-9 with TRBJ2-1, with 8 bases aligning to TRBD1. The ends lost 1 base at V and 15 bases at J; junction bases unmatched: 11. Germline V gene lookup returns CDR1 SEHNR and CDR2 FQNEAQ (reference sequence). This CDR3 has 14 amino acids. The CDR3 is CASSLEGRGQGGFF. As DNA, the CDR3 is TGTGCCAGCAGCTTAGAGGGGAGAGGACAGGGAGGGTTCTTC.

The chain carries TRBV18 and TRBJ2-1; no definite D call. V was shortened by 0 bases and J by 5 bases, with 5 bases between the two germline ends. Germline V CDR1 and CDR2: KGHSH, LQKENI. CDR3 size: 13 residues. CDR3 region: CASSPPNNNEQFF. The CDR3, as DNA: TGTGCCAGCTCACCACCGAACAACAATGAGCAGTTCTTC.

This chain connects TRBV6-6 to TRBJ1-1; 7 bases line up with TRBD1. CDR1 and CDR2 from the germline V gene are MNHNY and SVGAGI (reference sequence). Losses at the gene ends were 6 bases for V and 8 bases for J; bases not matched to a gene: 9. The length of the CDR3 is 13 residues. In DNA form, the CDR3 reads TGTGCCAGCAGCCCACCGGCAGGGGGAGAAGCTTTCTTT. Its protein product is CASSPPAGGEAFF.

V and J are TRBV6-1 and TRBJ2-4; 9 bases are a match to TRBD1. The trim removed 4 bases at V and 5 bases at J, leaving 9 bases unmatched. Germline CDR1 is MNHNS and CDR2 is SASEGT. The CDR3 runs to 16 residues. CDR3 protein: CASSVAGTGPQNIQYF. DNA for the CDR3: TGTGCCAGCAGTGTGGCCGGGACAGGGCCCCAAAACATTCAGTACTTC.

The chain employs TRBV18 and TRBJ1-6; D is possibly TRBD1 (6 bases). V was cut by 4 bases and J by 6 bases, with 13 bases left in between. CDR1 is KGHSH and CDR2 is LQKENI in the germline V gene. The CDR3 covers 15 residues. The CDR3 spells CASSRGGRGNSPLHF. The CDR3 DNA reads TGTGCCAGCTCACGGGGGGGCAGGGGTAATTCACCCCTCCACTTT. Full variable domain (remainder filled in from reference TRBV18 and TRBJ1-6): NAGVMQNPRHLVRRRGQEARLRCSPMKGHSHVYWYRQLPEEGLKFMVYLQKENIIDESGMPKERFSAEFPKEGPSILRIQQVVRGDSAAYFCASSRGGRGNSPLHFGNGTRLTVT.

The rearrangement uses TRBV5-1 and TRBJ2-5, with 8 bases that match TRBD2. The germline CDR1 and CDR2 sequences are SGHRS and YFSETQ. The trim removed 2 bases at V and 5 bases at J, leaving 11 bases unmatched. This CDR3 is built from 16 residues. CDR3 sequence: CASSFTAGAVGETQYF. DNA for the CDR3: TGCGCCAGCAGCTTCACAGCGGGGGCTGTGGGGGAGACCCAGTACTTC. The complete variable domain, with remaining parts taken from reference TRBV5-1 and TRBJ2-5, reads KAGVTQTPRYLIKTRGQQVTLSCSPISGHRSVSWYQQTPGQGLQFLFEYFSETQRNKGNFPGRFSGRQFSNSRSEMNVSTLELGDSALYLCASSFTAGAVGETQYFGPGTRLLVL.

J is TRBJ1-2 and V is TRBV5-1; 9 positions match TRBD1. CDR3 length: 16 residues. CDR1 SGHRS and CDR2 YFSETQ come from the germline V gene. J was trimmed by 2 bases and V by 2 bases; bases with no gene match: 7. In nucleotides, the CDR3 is TGCGCCAGCAGCTTTGTTCCCGGGACAGGGAACTATGGCTACACCTTC. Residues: CASSFVPGTGNYGYTF.

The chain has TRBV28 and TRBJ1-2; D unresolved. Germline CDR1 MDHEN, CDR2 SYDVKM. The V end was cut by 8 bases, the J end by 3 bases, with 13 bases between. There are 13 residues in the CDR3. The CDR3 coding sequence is TGTGCCAGCGGGTCGACCCGGGACTATGGCTACACCTTC. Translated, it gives CASGSTRDYGYTF.

The DNA of the CDR3 is TGTGCCAGCAGTGAAGCGGGGGCGGCCAAAAACATTCAGTACTTC. This sequence encodes CASSEAGAAKNIQYF. V usage is TRBV6-1 and J usage is TRBJ2-4; possibly TRBD1 for D (6 bases). The V and J ends lost 0 bases and 1 base respectively, with 7 bases between them. Germline values: CDR1 MNHNS, CDR2 SASEGT. The CDR3 loop spans 15 amino acids.

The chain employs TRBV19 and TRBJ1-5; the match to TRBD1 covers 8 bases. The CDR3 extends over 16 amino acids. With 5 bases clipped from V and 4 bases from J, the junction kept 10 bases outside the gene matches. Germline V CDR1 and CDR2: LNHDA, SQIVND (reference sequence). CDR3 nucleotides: TGTGCCAGTAGTTCGTGGACAGGGACCTCAAATCAGCCCCAGCATTTT. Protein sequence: CASSSWTGTSNQPQHF. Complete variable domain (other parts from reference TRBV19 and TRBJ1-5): DGGITQSPKYLFRKEGQNVTLSCEQNLNHDAMYWYRQDPGQGLRLIYYSQIVNDFQKGDIAEGYSVSREKKESFPLTVTSAQKNPTAFYLCASSSWTGTSNQPQHFGDGTRLSIL.

Here the CDR3 reads CASSQVRQGSGEKLFF. CDR3 DNA sequence: TGTGCCAGCAGCCAGGTCCGACAGGGGAGCGGTGAAAAACTGTTTTTT. The chain employs TRBV3-1 (or the pseudogene TRBV3-2) and TRBJ1-4; 8 nucleotides line up with TRBD1. CDR3 size: 16 residues. The V segment lost 3 bases and the J segment 7 bases; nucleotides outside the gene matches: 10. The germline V gene has CDR1 LGHDT and CDR2 YNNKEL (reference sequence).

The CDR3 nucleotides read TGCGCCAGCAGCTTGGGGGGTTTAGCGGGAAACAGTGAGCAGTTCTTC. Amino acids: CASSLGGLAGNSEQFF. The gene calls are TRBV5-1 and TRBJ2-1; 8 nucleotides line up with TRBD2. Germline CDR1 SGHRS, CDR2 YFSETQ. The V and J ends lost 0 bases and 9 bases, in that order; junction bases with no gene match: 11. The CDR3 extends over 16 amino acids.

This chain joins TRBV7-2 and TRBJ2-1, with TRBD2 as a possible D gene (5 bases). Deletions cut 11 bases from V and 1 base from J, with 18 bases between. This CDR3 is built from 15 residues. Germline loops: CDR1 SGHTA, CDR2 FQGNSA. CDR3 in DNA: TGTGCCTCCCTTAGTGAGAGGGAATCCTACAATGAGCAGTTCTTC. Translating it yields CASLSERESYNEQFF.

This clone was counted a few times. For the CDR3, the DNA is TGTGCCACCAGACTACCGGGACAGGGGATTTCGAAAAACATTCAGTACTTC. The encoded protein is CATRLPGQGISKNIQYF. The gene calls are TRBV15 and TRBJ2-4, with 10 bases matching TRBD1. CDR3 length: 17 residues. Germline values: CDR1 LNHNV, CDR2 YYDKDF (reference sequence). Unmatched junction bases numbered 12, after V lost 6 bases and J lost 4 bases.

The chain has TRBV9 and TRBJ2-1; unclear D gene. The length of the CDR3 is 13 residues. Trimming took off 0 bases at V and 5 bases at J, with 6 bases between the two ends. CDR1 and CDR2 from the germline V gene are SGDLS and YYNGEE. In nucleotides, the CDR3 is TGTGCCAGCAGCGTAGGGGCAGACAATGAGCAGTTCTTC. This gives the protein CASSVGADNEQFF.

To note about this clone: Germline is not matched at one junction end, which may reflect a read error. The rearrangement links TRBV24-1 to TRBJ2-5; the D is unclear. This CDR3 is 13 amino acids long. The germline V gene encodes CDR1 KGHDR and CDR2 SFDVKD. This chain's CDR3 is CATSDRTSPLTHF. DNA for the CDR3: TGTGCCACCAGTGACCGCACTTCACCTCTGACTCACTTC.

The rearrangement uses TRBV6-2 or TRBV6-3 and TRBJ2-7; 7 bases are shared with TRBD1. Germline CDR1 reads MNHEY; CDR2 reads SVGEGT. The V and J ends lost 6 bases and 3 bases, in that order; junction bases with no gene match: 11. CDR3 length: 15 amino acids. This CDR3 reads CASSPYRDRYYEQYF. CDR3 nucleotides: TGTGCCAGCAGCCCATATCGGGACAGATACTACGAGCAGTACTTC.

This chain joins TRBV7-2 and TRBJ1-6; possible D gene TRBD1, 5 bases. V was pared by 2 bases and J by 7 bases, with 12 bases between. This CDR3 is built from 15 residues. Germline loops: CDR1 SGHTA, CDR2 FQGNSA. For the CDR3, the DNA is TGTGCCAGCAGCTTATCACAGGCAGGGAATTCACCCCTCCACTTT. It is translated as CASSLSQAGNSPLHF.

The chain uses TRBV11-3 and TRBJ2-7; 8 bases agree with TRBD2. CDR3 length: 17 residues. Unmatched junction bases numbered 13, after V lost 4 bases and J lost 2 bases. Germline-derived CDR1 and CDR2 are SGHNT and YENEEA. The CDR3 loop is CASSSVPGLVWAYEQYF. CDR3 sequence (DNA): TGTGCCAGCAGCTCCGTCCCGGGACTAGTTTGGGCCTACGAGCAGTACTTC.